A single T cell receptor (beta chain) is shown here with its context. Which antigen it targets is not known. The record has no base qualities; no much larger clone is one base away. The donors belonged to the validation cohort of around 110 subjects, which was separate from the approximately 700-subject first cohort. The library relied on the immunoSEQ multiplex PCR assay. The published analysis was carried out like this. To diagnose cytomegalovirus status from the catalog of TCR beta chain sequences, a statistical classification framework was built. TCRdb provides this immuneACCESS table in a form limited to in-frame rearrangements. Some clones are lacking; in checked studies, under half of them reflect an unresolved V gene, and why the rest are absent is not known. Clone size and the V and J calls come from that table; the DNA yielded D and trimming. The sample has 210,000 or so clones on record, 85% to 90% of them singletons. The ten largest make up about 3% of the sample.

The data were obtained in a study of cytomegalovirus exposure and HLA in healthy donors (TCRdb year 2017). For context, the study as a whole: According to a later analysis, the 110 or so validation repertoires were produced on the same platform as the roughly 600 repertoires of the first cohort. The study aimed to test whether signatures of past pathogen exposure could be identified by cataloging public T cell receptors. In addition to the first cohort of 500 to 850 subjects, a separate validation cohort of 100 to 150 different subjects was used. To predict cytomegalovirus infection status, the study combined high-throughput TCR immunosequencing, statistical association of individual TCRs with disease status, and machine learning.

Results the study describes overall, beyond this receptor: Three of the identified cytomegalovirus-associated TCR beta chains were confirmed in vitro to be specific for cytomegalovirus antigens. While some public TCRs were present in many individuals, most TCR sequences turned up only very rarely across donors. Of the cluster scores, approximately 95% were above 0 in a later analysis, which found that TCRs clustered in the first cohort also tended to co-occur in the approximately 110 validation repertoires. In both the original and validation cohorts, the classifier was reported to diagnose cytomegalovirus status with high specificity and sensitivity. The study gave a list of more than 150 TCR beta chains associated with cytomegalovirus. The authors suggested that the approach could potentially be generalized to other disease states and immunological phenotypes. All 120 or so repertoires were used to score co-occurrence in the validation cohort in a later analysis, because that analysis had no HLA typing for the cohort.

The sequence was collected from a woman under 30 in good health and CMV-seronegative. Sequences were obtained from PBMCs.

For the CDR3, the sequence is CASSQEWLAGGRTDTQYF. The DNA is as follows: TGTGCCAGCAGCCAAGAGTGGCTAGCGGGAGGGAGGACAGATACGCAGTATTTT. The rearranged segments are TRBV4-2 and TRBJ2-3, with TRBD2 identical over 12 junction bases. From the germline V gene, CDR1 is LGHNA and CDR2 is YNFKEQ. The CDR3 holds 18 amino acids from the cysteine to the phenylalanine. The kept DNA is CDR3 alone, 54 bases in frame from the first base. V is cut back by 0 bases and J by 3 bases, with 7 bases in the junction unmatched.